One sample yielded the 8 T cell receptor beta chains listed below, sequenced in a study of cytomegalovirus exposure and HLA in healthy donors. Researchers ran the PCR with 60 Vbeta and 13 Jbeta primers. Assay: immunoSEQ multiplex PCR; the TCRdb copy retains only in-frame clones and omits some. Of some 170,000 clones in the sample, about 80% were seen once. The sequenced sample consisted of PBMCs. The source of these receptors is a man in his late teens or twenties in good health and CMV-seropositive.

J is TRBJ2-3 and V is TRBV7-2, with 11 bases fitting TRBD2. The CDR3 contains 18 residues. Losses at the gene ends were 1 base for V and 3 bases for J; bases not matched to a gene: 9. Germline-derived CDR1 and CDR2 are SGHTA and FQGNSA. CDR3: CASSLGVSGGAGTDTQYF. The CDR3, as DNA: TGTGCCAGCAGCTTAGGGGTTAGCGGGGGGGCAGGGACAGATACGCAGTATTTT. Supplemented by reference TRBV7-2 and TRBJ2-3, the full variable domain reads GAGVSQSPSNKVTEKGKDVELRCDPISGHTALYWYRQSLGQGLEFLIYFQGNSAPDKSGLPSDRFSAERTGGSVSTLTIQRTQQEDSAVYLCASSLGVSGGAGTDTQYFGPGTRLTVL.

About this clone itself: An end of the junction differs from the germline gene, which may be a read error. This chain links TRBV5-1 with TRBJ1-1, with 8 bases matching TRBD1. Per the germline V gene, CDR1 is SGHRS and CDR2 is YFSETQ. This CDR3 has 14 residues. The CDR3 coding sequence is TGCGCCAGCAGCTCGACAGGGGTGAAGACTGAAGCTTTCTTT. Protein: CASSSTGVKTEAFF.

This clone was observed once. This chain uses TRBV19 with TRBJ2-7; 11 bases agree with TRBD1. The V gene end was trimmed by 6 bases and the J gene end by 5 bases; junction bases not matched to a gene: 12. Germline V gives CDR1 LNHDA, CDR2 SQIVND (reference sequence). The CDR3 spans 16 residues. The CDR3 protein is CASSRDRGDRGDEQYF. CDR3 nucleotides: TGTGCCAGTAGCAGGGACAGGGGGGACAGGGGCGACGAGCAGTACTTC.

The chain has TRBV27 and TRBJ2-2; 8 nucleotides match TRBD1. The CDR3 has 17 residues. J gave up 3 bases and V 5 bases, and 11 bases lay outside the gene matches. The germline CDR1 and CDR2 sequences are MNHEY and SMNVEV (reference sequence). Written as DNA, the CDR3 is TGTGCCAGCAGTCGCTCCGGGACAGGATTTTACACCGGGGAGCTGTTTTTT. Protein: CASSRSGTGFYTGELFF.

The chain couples TRBV15 to TRBJ2-7; no definite D call. Trimming cost V 3 bases and J 3 bases, with 3 bases left between them. The CDR3 covers 11 residues. Germline CDR1 LNHNV, CDR2 YYDKDF (reference sequence). The CDR3 spells CATSSNYEQYF. The CDR3 region has the DNA TGTGCCACCAGCAGTAACTACGAGCAGTACTTC.

Points on this clone: At one end the junction does not follow the germline gene, possibly because of a read error. The chain carries TRBV7-9 and TRBJ2-7, with TRBD2 identical over 7 bases. The CDR3 spans 16 residues. Germline CDR1 reads SEHNR; CDR2 reads FQNEAQ (reference sequence). The CDR3 bases are TGTTCCAGCAGCCCCCGTTCTGGAGGGACTACCTACGAGCAGTACTTC. Translating gives CSSSPRSGGTTYEQYF.

The chain recombines TRBV7-2 with TRBJ2-1; tentative D call: TRBD1 (5 bases). The V gene lost 3 bases and the J gene lost 9 bases, with 12 bases spanning the gap. The germline CDR1 and CDR2 sequences are SGHTA and FQGNSA. This CDR3 has 13 residues. DNA for the CDR3: TGTGCCAGCAGCTTCGCCTCTAGGGGTGAGCAGTTCTTC. The encoded protein is CASSFASRGEQFF.

This clone was recorded only once. This chain connects TRBV27 to TRBJ2-5; 10 bases are shared with TRBD2. This CDR3 spans 16 amino acids. The V and J ends lost 3 bases and 1 base, in that order; junction bases with no gene match: 5. Looked up from germline, CDR1 is MNHEY and CDR2 is SMNVEV (reference sequence). CDR3 in amino acids: CASSFLAGASQETQYF. The CDR3 region has the DNA TGTGCCAGCAGTTTCCTAGCGGGGGCCTCCCAAGAGACCCAGTACTTC.